The clone carrying this TCR beta chain came up many times. Its antigen remains unidentified. This sample is part of a study of Graves' ophthalmopathy and Graves' hyperthyroidism. Study details: Peripheral blood sampling occurred at initial diagnosis, before any treatment. Study-wide points: It was with roughly 70% sensitivity and about 73% specificity that the model predicted ophthalmopathy progression. Sensitivity reached 87.88% and specificity roughly 76% for a 13-signature model separating ophthalmopathy from stable hyperthyroidism.

Moderate-to-severe activity, CAS ≥3, NOSPECS ≥4 and duration under 3 months were recorded for donors with ophthalmopathy. The germline gives CDR1 LGHDT, CDR2 YNNKEL (reference sequence). The CDR3 runs 13 residues. Trimming pared 11 bases from V and 0 bases from J, leaving 8 bases between. Amplification of the TCR beta CDR3 regions used RNA transcripts (as template). HTBI-primed RT-PCR formed the first round, and a multiplex PCR formed the second. TCRdb passed the multiplex PCR reads through MiXCR, listing each CDR3 protein once. Seen here are 300,000 to 400,000 distinct CDR3 sequences, around a sixth observed once, and the top ten hold more than 9%.

The chain couples TRBV3-1 to TRBJ2-6, with a weak D call TRBD2 (6 bases). Specimen: peripheral blood. The receptor comes from an adult man with Graves' ophthalmopathy. The CDR3 DNA sequence: TGTGCCGGCGGGAACTCTGGGGCCAACGTCCTGACTTTC. Protein product: CAGGNSGANVLTF.